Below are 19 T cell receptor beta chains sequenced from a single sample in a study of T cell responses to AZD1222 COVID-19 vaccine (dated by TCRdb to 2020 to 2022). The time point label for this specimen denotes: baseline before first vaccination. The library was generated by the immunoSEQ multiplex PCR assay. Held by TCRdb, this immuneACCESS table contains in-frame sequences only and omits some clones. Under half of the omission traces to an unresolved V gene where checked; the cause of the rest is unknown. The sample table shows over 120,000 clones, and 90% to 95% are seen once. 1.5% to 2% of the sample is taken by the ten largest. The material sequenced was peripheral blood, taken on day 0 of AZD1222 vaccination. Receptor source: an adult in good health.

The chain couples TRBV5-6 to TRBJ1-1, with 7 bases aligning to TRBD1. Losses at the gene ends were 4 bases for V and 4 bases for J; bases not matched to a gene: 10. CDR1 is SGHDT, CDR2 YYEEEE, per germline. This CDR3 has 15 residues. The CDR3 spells CASSRIDRAVTEAFF. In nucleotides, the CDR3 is TGTGCCAGCAGCCGGATCGACAGGGCGGTCACTGAAGCTTTCTTT.

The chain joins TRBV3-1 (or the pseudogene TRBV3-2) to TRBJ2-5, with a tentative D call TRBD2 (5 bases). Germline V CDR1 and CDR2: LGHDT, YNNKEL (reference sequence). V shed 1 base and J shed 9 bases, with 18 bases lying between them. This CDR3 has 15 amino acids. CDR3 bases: TGTGCCAGCAGCCAAGGCGCCGGGGAGCCAAAGGCCCAGTACTTC. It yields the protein CASSQGAGEPKAQYF.

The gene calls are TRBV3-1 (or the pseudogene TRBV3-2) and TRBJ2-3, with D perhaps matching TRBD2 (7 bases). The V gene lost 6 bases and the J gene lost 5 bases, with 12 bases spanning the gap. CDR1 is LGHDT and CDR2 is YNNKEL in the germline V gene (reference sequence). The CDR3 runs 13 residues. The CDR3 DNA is TGTGCCAGCAGTACGGGGGGCCGAGATACGCAGTATTTT. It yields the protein CASSTGGRDTQYF.

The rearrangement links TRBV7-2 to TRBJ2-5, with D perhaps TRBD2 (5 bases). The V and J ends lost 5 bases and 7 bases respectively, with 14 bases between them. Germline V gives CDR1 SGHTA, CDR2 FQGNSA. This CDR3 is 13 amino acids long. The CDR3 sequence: CASSERAGGTQYF. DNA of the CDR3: TGTGCCAGCAGCGAAAGGGCGGGTGGGACCCAGTACTTC.

The DNA for the CDR3 is TGTGCCACCAGTGATACGACAGGGGGGTCCTACAATGAGCAGTTCTTC. This sequence encodes CATSDTTGGSYNEQFF. The rearrangement links TRBV24-1 to TRBJ2-1; 9 nucleotides match TRBD1. The V gene end was trimmed by 3 bases and the J gene end by 1 base; junction bases not matched to a gene: 3. The CDR3 is made up of 16 amino acids. Germline lookup yields CDR1 KGHDR and CDR2 SFDVKD.

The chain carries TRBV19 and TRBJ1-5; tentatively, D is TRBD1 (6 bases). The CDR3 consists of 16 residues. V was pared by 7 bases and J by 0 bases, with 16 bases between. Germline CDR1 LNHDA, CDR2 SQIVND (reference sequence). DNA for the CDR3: TGTGCCAGTACTAATACGGGGGCTCTTAGCAATCAGCCCCAGCATTTT. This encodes CASTNTGALSNQPQHF. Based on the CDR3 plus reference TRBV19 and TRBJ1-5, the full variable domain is DGGITQSPKYLFRKEGQNVTLSCEQNLNHDAMYWYRQDPGQGLRLIYYSQIVNDFQKGDIAEGYSVSREKKESFPLTVTSAQKNPTAFYLCASTNTGALSNQPQHFGDGTRLSIL.

CDR3 protein: CASSQDLAVRGYTF. The CDR3 DNA is TGTGCCAGCAGCCAAGATCTTGCGGTCAGAGGCTACACCTTC. The chain is built from TRBV3-1 (or the pseudogene TRBV3-2) and TRBJ1-2; D unresolved. This CDR3 is built from 14 residues. Germline CDR1 and CDR2: LGHDT and YNNKEL (reference sequence). V was shortened by 0 bases and J by 8 bases, with 13 bases between the two germline ends.

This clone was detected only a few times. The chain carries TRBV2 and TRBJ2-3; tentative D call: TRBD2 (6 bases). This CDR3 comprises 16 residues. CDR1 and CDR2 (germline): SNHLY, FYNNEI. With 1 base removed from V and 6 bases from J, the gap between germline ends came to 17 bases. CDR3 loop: CASSEVIGGYLDTQYF. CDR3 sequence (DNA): TGTGCCAGCAGTGAAGTAATCGGAGGGTATTTGGATACGCAGTATTTT.

As DNA, the CDR3 is TGTGCCAGCAGCCTCGGACAGGGGAAGAACTATGGCTACACCTTC. Amino acids: CASSLGQGKNYGYTF. The genes are TRBV9 and TRBJ1-2, with 9 bases lining up with TRBD1. With V trimmed by 4 bases and J by 2 bases, 6 bases remained unmatched. Germline CDR1 is SGDLS and CDR2 is YYNGEE. This CDR3 is 15 amino acids long.

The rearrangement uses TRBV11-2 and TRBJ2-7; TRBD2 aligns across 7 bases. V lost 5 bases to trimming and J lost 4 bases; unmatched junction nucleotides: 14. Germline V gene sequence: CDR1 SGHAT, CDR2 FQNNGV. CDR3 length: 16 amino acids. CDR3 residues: CASSRGVPGDKYEQYF. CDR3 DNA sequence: TGTGCCAGCAGCCGGGGGGTTCCGGGGGATAAGTACGAGCAGTACTTC. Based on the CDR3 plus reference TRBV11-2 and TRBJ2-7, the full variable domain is EAGVAQSPRYKIIEKRQSVAFWCNPISGHATLYWYQQILGQGPKLLIQFQNNGVVDDSQLPKDRFSAERLKGVDSTLKIQPAKLEDSAVYLCASSRGVPGDKYEQYFGPGTRLTVT.

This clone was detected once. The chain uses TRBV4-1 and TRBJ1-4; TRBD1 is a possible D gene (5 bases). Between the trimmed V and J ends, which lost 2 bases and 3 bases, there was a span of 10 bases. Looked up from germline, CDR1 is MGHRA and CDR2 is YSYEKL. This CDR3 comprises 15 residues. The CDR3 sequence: CASSQLGLPNEKLFF. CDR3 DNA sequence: TGCGCCAGCAGCCAACTGGGACTCCCTAATGAAAAACTGTTTTTT.

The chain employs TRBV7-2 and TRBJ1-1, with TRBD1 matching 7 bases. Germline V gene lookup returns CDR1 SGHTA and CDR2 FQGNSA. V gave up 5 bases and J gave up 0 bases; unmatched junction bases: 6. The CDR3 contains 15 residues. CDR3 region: CASSITGVMNTEAFF. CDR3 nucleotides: TGTGCCAGCAGCATTACAGGGGTGATGAACACTGAAGCTTTCTTT.

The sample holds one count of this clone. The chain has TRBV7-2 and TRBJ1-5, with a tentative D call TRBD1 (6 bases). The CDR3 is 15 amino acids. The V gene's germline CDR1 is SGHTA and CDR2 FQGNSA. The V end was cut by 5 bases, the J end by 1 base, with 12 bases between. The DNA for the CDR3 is TGTGCCAGCAGCCTCAGGGGTCTAAGCAATCAGCCCCAGCATTTT. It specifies CASSLRGLSNQPQHF.

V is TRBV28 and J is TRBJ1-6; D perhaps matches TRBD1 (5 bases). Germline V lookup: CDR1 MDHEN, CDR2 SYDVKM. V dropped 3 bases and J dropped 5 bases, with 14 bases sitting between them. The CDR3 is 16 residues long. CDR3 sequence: CASSLRGRINNSPLHF. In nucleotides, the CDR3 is TGTGCCAGCAGTTTGCGGGGACGGATAAATAATTCACCCCTCCACTTT.

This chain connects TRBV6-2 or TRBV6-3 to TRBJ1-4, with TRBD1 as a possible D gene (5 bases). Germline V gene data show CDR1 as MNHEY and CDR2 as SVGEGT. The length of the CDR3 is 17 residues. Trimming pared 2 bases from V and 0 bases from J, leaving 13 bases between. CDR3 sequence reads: CASSYGAARSTNEKLFF. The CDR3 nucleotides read TGTGCCAGCAGTTACGGGGCAGCCCGTTCAACTAATGAAAAACTGTTTTTT.

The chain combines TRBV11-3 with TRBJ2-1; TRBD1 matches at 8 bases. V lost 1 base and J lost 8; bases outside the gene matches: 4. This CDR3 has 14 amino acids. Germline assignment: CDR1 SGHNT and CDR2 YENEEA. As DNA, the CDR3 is TGTGCCAGCAGCTTAGGACAGGGGACCGATGAGCAGTTCTTC. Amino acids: CASSLGQGTDEQFF. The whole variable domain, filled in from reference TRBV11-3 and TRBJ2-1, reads EAGVVQSPRYKIIEKKQPVAFWCNPISGHNTLYWYLQNLGQGPELLIRYENEEAVDDSQLPKDRFSAERLKGVDSTLKIQPAELGDSAVYLCASSLGQGTDEQFFGPGTRLTVL.

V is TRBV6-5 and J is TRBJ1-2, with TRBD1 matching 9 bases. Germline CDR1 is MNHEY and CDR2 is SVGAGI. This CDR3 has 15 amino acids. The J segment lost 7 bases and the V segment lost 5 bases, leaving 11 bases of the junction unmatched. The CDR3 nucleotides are TGTGCCAGCAGTATCAGTCCGGGACAGGGTGGTGGCTACACCTTC. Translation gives CASSISPGQGGGYTF.

The CDR3 here is CASSPGTGQETQYF. The CDR3 DNA reads as TGTGCCAGCAGCCCCGGGACAGGGCAAGAGACCCAGTACTTC. V is TRBV7-2 and J is TRBJ2-5; TRBD1 matches 9 bases. The CDR3 contains 14 residues. Germline-derived CDR1 and CDR2 are SGHTA and FQGNSA. V shed 5 bases, J shed 2 bases, and the junction held 3 bases outside the gene matches.

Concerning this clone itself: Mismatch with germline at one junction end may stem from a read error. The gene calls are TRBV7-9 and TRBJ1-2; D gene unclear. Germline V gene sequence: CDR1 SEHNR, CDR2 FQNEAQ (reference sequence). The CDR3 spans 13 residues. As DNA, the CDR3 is TGTGCCAGCACCTTCAGACGGTCGGCGACATACATCTTC. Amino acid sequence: CASTFRRSATYIF.